This is a list of T cell receptor beta chains from one sample in a study of blood T cell repertoires in COVID-19. Profiling relied on immunoSEQ multiplex PCR, and the TCRdb table lists in-frame clones only, not all of them. Of roughly 72,000 clones detected, 82% appear once; the ten largest clones hold about an eighth. The sample was peripheral blood. The origin of the receptors is a woman older than 75 with acute or convalescent COVID-19. Each CDR3 is given with its conserved first and last residue. The order of the fields is CDR3 protein, CDR3 DNA, D gene, CDR3 length, J gene, V gene, clone size. The D gene is left open where the match is weak. Size tells how often a clone was seen (once, few, many) or the class of an expanded clone, and some rows leave it out.

CDR3 protein: CASSQVRGSTQYF; CDR3 DNA: TGTGCCAGCAGCCAAGTCAGGGGGAGTACGCAGTATTTT; D gene: TRBD1; CDR3 length: 13; J gene: TRBJ2-3; V gene: TRBV3-1/TRBV3-2; clone size: NA
CDR3 protein: CASSERRENIQYF; CDR3 DNA: TGTGCCAGCAGTGAACGCAGGGAAAACATTCAGTACTTC; D gene: NA; CDR3 length: 13; J gene: TRBJ2-4; V gene: TRBV6-1; clone size: once
CDR3 protein: CASSERGRGKVEQYF; CDR3 DNA: TGTGCCAGCAGTGAGAGGGGCAGGGGGAAGGTCGAGCAGTACTTC; D gene: TRBD1; CDR3 length: 15; J gene: TRBJ2-7; V gene: TRBV2; clone size: NA
CDR3 protein: CASSPYSGGAYNEQFF; CDR3 DNA: TGTGCCAGCAGCCCGTATTCCGGGGGAGCCTACAATGAGCAGTTCTTC; D gene: NA; CDR3 length: 16; J gene: TRBJ2-1; V gene: TRBV11-3; clone size: NA
CDR3 protein: CASSQATITSERSYEQYF; CDR3 DNA: TGTGCCAGCAGCCAAGCCACCATTACTAGCGAACGCTCCTACGAGCAGTACTTC; D gene: TRBD2; CDR3 length: 18; J gene: TRBJ2-7; V gene: TRBV3-1/TRBV3-2; clone size: NA
CDR3 protein: CASSQPSGRAYNEQFF; CDR3 DNA: TGTGCCAGCAGCCAGCCTAGCGGGAGAGCCTACAATGAGCAGTTCTTC; D gene: TRBD2; CDR3 length: 16; J gene: TRBJ2-1; V gene: TRBV7-6; clone size: NA
CDR3 protein: CASSEGDSNYGYTF; CDR3 DNA: TGCGCCAGCAGTGAGGGGGACAGCAACTATGGCTACACCTTC; D gene: TRBD1; CDR3 length: 14; J gene: TRBJ1-2; V gene: TRBV10-1; clone size: NA
CDR3 protein: CASSNQGTQETQYF; CDR3 DNA: TGTGCCAGCAGCAACCAGGGGACCCAAGAGACCCAGTACTTC; D gene: NA; CDR3 length: 14; J gene: TRBJ2-5; V gene: TRBV7-9; clone size: once
CDR3 protein: CASRQGGGVNYGYTF; CDR3 DNA: TGTGCCAGCAGACAAGGGGGGGGTGTCAACTATGGCTACACCTTC; D gene: NA; CDR3 length: 15; J gene: TRBJ1-2; V gene: TRBV28; clone size: NA
CDR3 protein: CASRPTGTVAGNTIYF; CDR3 DNA: TGTGCCAGCAGACCTACTGGGACAGTCGCCGGAAACACCATATATTTT; D gene: TRBD1; CDR3 length: 16; J gene: TRBJ1-3; V gene: TRBV27; clone size: few
CDR3 protein: CASSQAPGLRLDNEKLFF; CDR3 DNA: TGTGCCAGCAGCCAGGCGCCGGGACTCCGGCTTGATAATGAAAAACTGTTTTTT; D gene: NA; CDR3 length: 18; J gene: TRBJ1-4; V gene: TRBV3-1/TRBV3-2; clone size: NA
CDR3 protein: CASSPDNRNTDTQYF; CDR3 DNA: TGTGCCAGCAGCCCCGACAATAGAAACACAGATACGCAGTATTTT; D gene: NA; CDR3 length: 15; J gene: TRBJ2-3; V gene: TRBV25-1; clone size: many
CDR3 protein: CASSVTQGGRGKNIQYF; CDR3 DNA: TGTGCCAGCAGCGTAACACAGGGGGGGAGAGGCAAAAACATTCAGTACTTC; D gene: NA; CDR3 length: 17; J gene: TRBJ2-4; V gene: TRBV11-2; clone size: NA
CDR3 protein: CASSRDTSGTEAFF; CDR3 DNA: TGTGCCAGCAGCCGGGACACCTCGGGCACTGAAGCTTTCTTT; D gene: NA; CDR3 length: 14; J gene: TRBJ1-1; V gene: TRBV25-1; clone size: once
CDR3 protein: CSVGAGGAGANVLTF; CDR3 DNA: TGCAGCGTTGGAGCAGGGGGCGCTGGGGCCAACGTCCTGACTTTC; D gene: TRBD1; CDR3 length: 15; J gene: TRBJ2-6; V gene: TRBV29-1; clone size: NA
CDR3 protein: CASSRDRNTEAFF; CDR3 DNA: TGTGCCAGTAGTAGGGACAGGAACACTGAAGCTTTCTTT; D gene: TRBD1; CDR3 length: 13; J gene: TRBJ1-1; V gene: TRBV19; clone size: few
CDR3 protein: CASSPGQWGGGEQYF; CDR3 DNA: TGTGCCAGCAGCCCCGGCCAATGGGGAGGCGGCGAGCAGTACTTC; D gene: NA; CDR3 length: 15; J gene: TRBJ2-7; V gene: TRBV5-6; clone size: NA
CDR3 protein: CASSESSGRKDTQYF; CDR3 DNA: TGTGCCAGCAGTGAATCTAGCGGGAGGAAAGATACGCAGTATTTT; D gene: TRBD2; CDR3 length: 15; J gene: TRBJ2-3; V gene: TRBV6-1; clone size: NA
CDR3 protein: CASSLVPSGKFTDTQYF; CDR3 DNA: TGTGCCAGCAGCTTAGTACCCAGCGGAAAGTTCACAGATACGCAGTATTTT; D gene: NA; CDR3 length: 17; J gene: TRBJ2-3; V gene: TRBV11-2; clone size: NA
CDR3 protein: CAISVSQGFFDTGELFF; CDR3 DNA: TGTGCCATCAGTGTGTCTCAGGGCTTCTTTGACACCGGGGAGCTGTTTTTT; D gene: NA; CDR3 length: 17; J gene: TRBJ2-2; V gene: TRBV10-3; clone size: NA
CDR3 protein: CASSQNRVMNTEAFF; CDR3 DNA: TGTGCCAGCAGCCAGAACAGGGTGATGAACACTGAAGCTTTCTTT; D gene: NA; CDR3 length: 15; J gene: TRBJ1-1; V gene: TRBV3-1/TRBV3-2; clone size: NA
CDR3 protein: CASSPNNEQFF; CDR3 DNA: TGTGCCAGTAGTCCAAATAATGAGCAGTTCTTC; D gene: NA; CDR3 length: 11; J gene: TRBJ2-1; V gene: TRBV19; clone size: NA
CDR3 protein: CASSYSDNRGWGETQYF; CDR3 DNA: TGTGCCAGCAGTTATTCCGATAACAGGGGATGGGGAGAGACCCAGTACTTC; D gene: TRBD1; CDR3 length: 17; J gene: TRBJ2-5; V gene: TRBV6-2/TRBV6-3; clone size: once
CDR3 protein: CASSQDPGETEKLFF; CDR3 DNA: TGTGCCAGCAGCCAAGATCCGGGGGAAACGGAAAAACTGTTTTTT; D gene: NA; CDR3 length: 15; J gene: TRBJ1-4; V gene: TRBV4-2; clone size: NA